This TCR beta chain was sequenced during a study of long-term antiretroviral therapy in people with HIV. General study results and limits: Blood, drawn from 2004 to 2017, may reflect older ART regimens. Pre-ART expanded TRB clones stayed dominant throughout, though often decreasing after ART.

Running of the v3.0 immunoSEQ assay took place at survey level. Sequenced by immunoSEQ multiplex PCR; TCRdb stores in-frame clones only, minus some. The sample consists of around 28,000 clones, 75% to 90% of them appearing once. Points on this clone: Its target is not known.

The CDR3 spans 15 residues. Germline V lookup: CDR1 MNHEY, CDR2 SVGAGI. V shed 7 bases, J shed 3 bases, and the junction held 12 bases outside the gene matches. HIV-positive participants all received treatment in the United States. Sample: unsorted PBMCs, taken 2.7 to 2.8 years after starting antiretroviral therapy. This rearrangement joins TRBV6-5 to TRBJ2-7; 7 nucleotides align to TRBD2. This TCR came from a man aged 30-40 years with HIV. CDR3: CASKASSGPFYEQYF. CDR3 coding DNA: TGTGCCAGCAAGGCATCTAGCGGCCCGTTCTACGAGCAGTACTTC.